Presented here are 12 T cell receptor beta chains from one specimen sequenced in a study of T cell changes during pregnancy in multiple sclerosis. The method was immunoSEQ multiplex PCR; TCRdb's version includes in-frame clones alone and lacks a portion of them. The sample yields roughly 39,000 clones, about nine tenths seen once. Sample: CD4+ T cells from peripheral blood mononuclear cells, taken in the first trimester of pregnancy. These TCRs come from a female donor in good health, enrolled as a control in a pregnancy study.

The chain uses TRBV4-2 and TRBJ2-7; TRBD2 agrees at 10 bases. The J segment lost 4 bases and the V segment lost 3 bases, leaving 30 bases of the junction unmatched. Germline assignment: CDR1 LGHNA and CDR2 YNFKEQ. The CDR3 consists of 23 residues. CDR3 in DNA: TGTGCCAGCAGCCAGCGAAGCGGGGGGGGCGCAGGTTTGCGGGGCTTGGGTCTTTACGAGCAGTACTTC. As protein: CASSQRSGGGAGLRGLGLYEQYF.

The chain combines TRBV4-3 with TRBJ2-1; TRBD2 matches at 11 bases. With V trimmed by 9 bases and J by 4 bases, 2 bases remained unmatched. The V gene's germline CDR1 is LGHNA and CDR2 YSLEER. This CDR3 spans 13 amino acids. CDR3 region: CARGTSGYNEQFF. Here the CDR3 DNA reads TGCGCCAGAGGGACTAGCGGATACAATGAGCAGTTCTTC.

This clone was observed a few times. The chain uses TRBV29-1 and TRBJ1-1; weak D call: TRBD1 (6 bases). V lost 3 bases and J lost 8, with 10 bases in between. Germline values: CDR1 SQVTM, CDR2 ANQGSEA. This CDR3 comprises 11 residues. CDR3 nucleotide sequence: TGCAGCGTTGACCCGGGACAAGAAGCTTTCTTT. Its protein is CSVDPGQEAFF.

Written as DNA, the CDR3 is TGTGCCAGCAGTTGGACTAGCGGGGCCTACGAGCAGTACTTC. It is translated as CASSWTSGAYEQYF. The chain has TRBV2 and TRBJ2-7; 12 bases agree with TRBD2. This CDR3 has 14 amino acids. Per germline, CDR1 SNHLY and CDR2 FYNNEI. The ends lost 5 bases at V and 2 bases at J; junction bases unmatched: 1.

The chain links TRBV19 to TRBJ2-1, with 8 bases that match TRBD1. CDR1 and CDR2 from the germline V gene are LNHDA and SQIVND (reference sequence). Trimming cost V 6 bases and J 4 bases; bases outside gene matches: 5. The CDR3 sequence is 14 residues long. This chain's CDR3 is CASSDRGLYNEQFF. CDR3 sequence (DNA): TGTGCCAGTAGCGACAGGGGTCTGTACAATGAGCAGTTCTTC.

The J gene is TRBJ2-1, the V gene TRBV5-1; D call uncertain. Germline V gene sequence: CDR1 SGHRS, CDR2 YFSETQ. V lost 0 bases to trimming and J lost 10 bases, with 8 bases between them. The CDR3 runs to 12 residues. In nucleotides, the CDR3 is TGCGCCAGCAGCTTGGGTAGGAGCGAGCAGTTCTTC. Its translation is CASSLGRSEQFF.

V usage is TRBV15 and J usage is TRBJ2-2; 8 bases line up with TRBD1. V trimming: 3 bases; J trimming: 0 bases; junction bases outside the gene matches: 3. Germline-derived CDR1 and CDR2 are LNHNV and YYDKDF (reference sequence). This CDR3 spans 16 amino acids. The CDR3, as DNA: TGTGCCACCAGCAGGGACAGGGCTACGAACACCGGGGAGCTGTTTTTT. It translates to CATSRDRATNTGELFF.

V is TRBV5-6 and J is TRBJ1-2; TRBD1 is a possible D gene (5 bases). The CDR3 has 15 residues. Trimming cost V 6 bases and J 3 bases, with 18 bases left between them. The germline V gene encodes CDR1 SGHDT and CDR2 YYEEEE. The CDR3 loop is CASKLEGRGDYGYTF. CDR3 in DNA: TGTGCCAGCAAGCTCGAGGGGCGGGGGGACTATGGCTACACCTTC. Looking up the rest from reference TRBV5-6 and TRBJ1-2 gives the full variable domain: DAGVTQSPTHLIKTRGQQVTLRCSPKSGHDTVSWYQQALGQGPQFIFQYYEEEERQRGNFPDRFSGHQFPNYSSELNVNALLLGDSALYLCASKLEGRGDYGYTFGSGTRLTVV.

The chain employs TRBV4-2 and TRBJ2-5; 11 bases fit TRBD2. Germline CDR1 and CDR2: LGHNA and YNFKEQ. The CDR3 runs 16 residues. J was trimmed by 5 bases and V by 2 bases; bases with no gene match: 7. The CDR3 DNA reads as TGTGCCAGCAGCCAACCGCTAGCGGGGGGCCCCGAGACCCAGTACTTC. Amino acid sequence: CASSQPLAGGPETQYF.

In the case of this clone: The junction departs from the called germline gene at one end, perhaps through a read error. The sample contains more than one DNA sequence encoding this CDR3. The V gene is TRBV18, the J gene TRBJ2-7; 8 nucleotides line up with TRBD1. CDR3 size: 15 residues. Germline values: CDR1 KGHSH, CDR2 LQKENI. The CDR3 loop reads CASSRDRGPSYEQYF. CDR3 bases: TGTGCCAGCTCACGAGACAGGGGACCCTCCTACGAGCAGTACTTT. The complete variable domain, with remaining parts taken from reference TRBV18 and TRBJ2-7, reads NAGVMQNPRHLVRRRGQEARLRCSPMKGHSHVYWYRQLPEEGLKFMVYLQKENIIDESGMPKERFSAEFPKEGPSILRIQQVVRGDSAAYFCASSRDRGPSYEQYFGPGTRLTVT.

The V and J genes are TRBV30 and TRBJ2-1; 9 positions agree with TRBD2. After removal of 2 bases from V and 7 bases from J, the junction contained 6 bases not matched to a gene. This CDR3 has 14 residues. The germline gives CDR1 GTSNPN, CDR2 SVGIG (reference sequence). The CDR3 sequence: CAWSTAGGRNEQFF. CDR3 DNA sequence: TGTGCCTGGAGTACGGCGGGGGGGCGGAATGAGCAGTTCTTC.

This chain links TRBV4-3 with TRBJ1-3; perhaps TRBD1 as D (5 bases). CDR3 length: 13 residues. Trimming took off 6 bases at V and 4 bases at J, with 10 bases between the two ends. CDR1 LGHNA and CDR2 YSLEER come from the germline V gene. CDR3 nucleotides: TGCGCCAGCAGTGCTGCAGGGGGAAACACCATATATTTT. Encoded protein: CASSAAGGNTIYF.